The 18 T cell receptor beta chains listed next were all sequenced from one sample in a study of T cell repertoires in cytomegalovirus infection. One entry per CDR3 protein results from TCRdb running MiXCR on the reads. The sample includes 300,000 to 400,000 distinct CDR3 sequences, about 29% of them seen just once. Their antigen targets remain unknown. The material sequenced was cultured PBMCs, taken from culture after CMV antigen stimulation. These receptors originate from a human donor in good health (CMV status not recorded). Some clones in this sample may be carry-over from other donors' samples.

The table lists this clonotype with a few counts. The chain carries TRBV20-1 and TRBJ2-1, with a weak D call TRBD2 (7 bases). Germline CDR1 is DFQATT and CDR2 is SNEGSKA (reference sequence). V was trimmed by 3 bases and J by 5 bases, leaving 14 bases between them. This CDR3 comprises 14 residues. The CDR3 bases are TGCAGTGCTAGGGGGGGGGCTCTCGACAATGAGCAGTTCTTC. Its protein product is CSARGGALDNEQFF.

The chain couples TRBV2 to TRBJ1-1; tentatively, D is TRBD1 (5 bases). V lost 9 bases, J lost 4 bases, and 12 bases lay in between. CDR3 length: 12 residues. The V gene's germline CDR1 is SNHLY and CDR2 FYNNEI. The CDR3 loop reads CARGQGGTEAFF. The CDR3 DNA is TGTGCCAGGGGGCAGGGAGGCACTGAAGCTTTCTTT.

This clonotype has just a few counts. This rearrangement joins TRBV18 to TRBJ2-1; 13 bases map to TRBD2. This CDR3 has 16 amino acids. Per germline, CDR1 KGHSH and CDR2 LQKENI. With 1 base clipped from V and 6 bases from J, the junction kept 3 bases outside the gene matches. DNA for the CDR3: TGTGCCAGCTCACCACGGACTAGCGGGAGAATCAATGAGCAGTTCTTC. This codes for CASSPRTSGRINEQFF. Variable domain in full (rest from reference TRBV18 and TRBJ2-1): NAGVMQNPRHLVRRRGQEARLRCSPMKGHSHVYWYRQLPEEGLKFMVYLQKENIIDESGMPKERFSAEFPKEGPSILRIQQVVRGDSAAYFCASSPRTSGRINEQFFGPGTRLTVL.

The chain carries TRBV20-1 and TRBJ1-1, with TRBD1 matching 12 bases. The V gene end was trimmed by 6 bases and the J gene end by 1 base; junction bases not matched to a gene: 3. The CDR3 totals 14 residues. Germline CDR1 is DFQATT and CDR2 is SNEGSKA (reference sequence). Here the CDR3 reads CSAGTGGPNTEAFF. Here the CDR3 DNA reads TGCAGTGCCGGGACAGGGGGCCCGAACACTGAAGCTTTCTTT.

The CDR3 spells CASSSRDIEADTQYF. CDR3 DNA: TGTGCCAGCAGCTCCCGGGACATCGAAGCAGATACGCAGTATTTT. The gene calls are TRBV7-6 and TRBJ2-3; a weak D match, TRBD1 (6 bases). The CDR3 totals 15 residues. The V gene's germline CDR1 is SGHVS and CDR2 FNYEAQ. V gave up 4 bases and J gave up 4 bases, with 15 bases separating them.

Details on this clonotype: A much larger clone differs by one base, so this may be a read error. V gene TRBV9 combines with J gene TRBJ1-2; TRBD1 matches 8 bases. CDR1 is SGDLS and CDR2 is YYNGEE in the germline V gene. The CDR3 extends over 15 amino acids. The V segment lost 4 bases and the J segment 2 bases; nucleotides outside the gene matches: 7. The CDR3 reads CASSIGSGGNYGYTF. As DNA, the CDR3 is TGTGCCAGCAGCATAGGGTCAGGGGGCAACTATGGCTACACCTTC. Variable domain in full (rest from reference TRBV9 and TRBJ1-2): DSGVTQTPKHLITATGQRVTLRCSPRSGDLSVYWYQQSLDQGLQFLIQYYNGEERAKGNILERFSAQQFPDLHSELNLSSLELGDSALYFCASSIGSGGNYGYTFGSGTRLTVV.

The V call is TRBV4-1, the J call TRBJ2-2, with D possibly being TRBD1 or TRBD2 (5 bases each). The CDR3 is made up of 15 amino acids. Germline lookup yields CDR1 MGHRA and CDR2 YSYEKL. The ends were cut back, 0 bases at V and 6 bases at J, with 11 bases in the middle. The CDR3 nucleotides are TGCGCCAGCAGCCAAGACCCCCAGGGAGCCGGGGAGCTGTTTTTT. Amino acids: CASSQDPQGAGELFF.

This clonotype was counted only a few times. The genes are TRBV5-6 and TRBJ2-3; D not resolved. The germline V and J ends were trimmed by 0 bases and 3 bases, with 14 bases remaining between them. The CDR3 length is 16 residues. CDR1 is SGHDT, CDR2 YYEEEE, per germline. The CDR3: CASSLDRAPETDTQYF. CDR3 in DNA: TGTGCCAGCAGCTTGGACCGGGCCCCAGAAACAGATACGCAGTATTTT.

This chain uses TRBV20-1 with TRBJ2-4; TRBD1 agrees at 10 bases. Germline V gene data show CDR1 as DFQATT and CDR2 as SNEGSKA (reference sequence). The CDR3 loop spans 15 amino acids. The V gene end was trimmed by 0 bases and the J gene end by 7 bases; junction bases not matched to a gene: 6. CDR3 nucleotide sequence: TGCAGTGCTAGAGATAGGGACAGGGGTCGGAACATTCAGTACTTC. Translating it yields CSARDRDRGRNIQYF.

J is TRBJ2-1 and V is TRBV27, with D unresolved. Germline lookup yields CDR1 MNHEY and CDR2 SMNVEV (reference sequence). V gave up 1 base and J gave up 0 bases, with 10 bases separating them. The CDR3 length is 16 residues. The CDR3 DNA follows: TGTGCCAGCAGTTTATTCGCCAGGAGCTCCTACAATGAGCAGTTCTTC. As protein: CASSLFARSSYNEQFF.

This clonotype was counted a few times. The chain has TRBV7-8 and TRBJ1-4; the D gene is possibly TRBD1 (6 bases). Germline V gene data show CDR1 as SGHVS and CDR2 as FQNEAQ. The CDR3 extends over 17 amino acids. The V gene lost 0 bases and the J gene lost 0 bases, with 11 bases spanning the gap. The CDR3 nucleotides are TGTGCCAGCAGCTTAGCGTTGGCAGGGGCAACTAATGAAAAACTGTTTTTT. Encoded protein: CASSLALAGATNEKLFF.

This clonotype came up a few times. CDR3 DNA: TGTGCCAGAAGGTTTCGGACAGATACGCAGTATTTT. Translation gives CARRFRTDTQYF. The chain joins TRBV6-1 to TRBJ2-3, with unresolved D. This CDR3 has 12 amino acids. V lost 9 bases and J 3 bases, leaving 10 bases between the germline ends. Germline CDR1 is MNHNS and CDR2 is SASEGT.

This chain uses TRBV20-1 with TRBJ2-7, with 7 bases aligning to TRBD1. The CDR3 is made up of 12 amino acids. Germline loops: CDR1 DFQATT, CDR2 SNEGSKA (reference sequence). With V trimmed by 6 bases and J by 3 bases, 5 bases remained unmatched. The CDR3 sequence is CSATTGSYEQYF. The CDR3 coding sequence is TGCAGTGCAACGACAGGGAGCTACGAGCAGTACTTC.

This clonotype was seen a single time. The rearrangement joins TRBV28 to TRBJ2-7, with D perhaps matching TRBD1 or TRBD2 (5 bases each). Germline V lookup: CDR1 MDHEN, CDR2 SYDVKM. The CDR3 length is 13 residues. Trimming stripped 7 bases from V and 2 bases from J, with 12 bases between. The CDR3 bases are TGTGCCAGCACTGCCGGGGACCCCTACGAGCAGTACTTC. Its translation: CASTAGDPYEQYF.

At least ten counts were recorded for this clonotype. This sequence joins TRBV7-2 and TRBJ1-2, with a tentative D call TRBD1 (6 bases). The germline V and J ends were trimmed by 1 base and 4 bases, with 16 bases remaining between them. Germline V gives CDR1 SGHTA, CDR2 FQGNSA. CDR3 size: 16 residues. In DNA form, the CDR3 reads TGTGCCAGCAGCTTAGGTCGGGGGGCCCTCTCCTATGGCTACACCTTC. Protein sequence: CASSLGRGALSYGYTF.

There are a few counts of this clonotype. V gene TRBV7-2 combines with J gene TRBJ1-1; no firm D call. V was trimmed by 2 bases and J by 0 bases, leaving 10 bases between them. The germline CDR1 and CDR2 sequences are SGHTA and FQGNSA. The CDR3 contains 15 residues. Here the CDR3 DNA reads TGTGCCAGCAGCTTATATAGGCTACTGAACACTGAAGCTTTCTTT. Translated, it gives CASSLYRLLNTEAFF.

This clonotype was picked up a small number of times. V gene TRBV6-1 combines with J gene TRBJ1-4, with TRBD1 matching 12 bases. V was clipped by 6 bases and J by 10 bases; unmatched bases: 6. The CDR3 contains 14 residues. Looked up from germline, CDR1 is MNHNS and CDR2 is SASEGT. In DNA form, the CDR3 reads TGTGCCAGCAGGGAGGGACAGGGGGCGGGAAAACTGTTTTTT. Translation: CASREGQGAGKLFF.

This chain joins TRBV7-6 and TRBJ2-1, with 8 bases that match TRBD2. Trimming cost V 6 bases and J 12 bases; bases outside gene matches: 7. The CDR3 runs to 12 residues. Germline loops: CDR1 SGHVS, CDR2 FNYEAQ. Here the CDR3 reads CASRETGGPQFF. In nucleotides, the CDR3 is TGTGCCAGCAGAGAGACGGGGGGGCCGCAGTTCTTC.